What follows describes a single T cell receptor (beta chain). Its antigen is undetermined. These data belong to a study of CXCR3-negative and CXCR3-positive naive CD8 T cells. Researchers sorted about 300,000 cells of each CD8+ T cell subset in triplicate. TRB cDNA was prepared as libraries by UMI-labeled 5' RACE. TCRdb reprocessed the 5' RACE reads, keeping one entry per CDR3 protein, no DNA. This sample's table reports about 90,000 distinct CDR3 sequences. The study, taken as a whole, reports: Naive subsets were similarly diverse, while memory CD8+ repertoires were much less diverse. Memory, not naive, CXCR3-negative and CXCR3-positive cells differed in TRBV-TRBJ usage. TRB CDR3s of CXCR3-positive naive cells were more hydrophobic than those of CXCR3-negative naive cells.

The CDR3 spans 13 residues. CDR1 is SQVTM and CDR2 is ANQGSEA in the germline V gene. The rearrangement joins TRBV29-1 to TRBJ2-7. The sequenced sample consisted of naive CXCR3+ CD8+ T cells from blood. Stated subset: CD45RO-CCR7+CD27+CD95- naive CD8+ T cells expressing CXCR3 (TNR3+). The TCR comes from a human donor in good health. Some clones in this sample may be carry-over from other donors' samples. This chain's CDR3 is CSARGGTSYEQYF.